The 10 T cell receptor beta chains below come from one sample, sequenced in a study of T-cell memory formation after mild COVID-19. TCRdb recomputed calls from the 5' RACE reads with MiXCR, one row per CDR3 protein. Of tens of thousands of distinct CDR3 sequences listed, more than 12% are singletons. The source material was PBMCs or a T cell subset sorted from them (not recorded which). The receptors shown here come from a young man who had mild COVID-19 (a few samples of this study predate the infection). Cell type and time point are not known.

This clonotype was seen many times. The chain links TRBV19 to TRBJ2-5; D gene ambiguous. With 1 base removed from V and 2 bases from J, the gap between germline ends came to 2 bases. Germline values: CDR1 LNHDA, CDR2 SQIVND (reference sequence). The CDR3 consists of 12 residues. Written as DNA, the CDR3 is TGTGCCAGTAGTATAGGTCAAGAGACCCAGTACTTC. This codes for CASSIGQETQYF.

V gene TRBV20-1 combines with J gene TRBJ1-1, with D possibly TRBD1 on 6 matching bases. CDR3 length equals 15 residues. V lost 2 bases to trimming and J lost 2 bases, with 15 bases between them. The germline gives CDR1 DFQATT, CDR2 SNEGSKA (reference sequence). The CDR3 loop is CSARYWTEGNTEAFF. The CDR3, as DNA: TGCAGTGCTAGATATTGGACAGAGGGAAACACTGAAGCTTTCTTT.

V usage is TRBV7-9 and J usage is TRBJ2-1, with 7 bases lining up with TRBD2. Per germline, CDR1 SEHNR and CDR2 FQNEAQ (reference sequence). CDR3 length: 15 amino acids. V lost 5 bases and J lost 8; bases outside the gene matches: 12. CDR3: CASSALAGESDEQFF. In DNA form, the CDR3 reads TGTGCCAGCAGCGCCTTGGCGGGGGAGTCCGATGAGCAGTTCTTC.

This clonotype was picked up many times. The chain couples TRBV5-1 to TRBJ2-2, with a tentative D call TRBD1 (6 bases). V was trimmed by 3 bases and J by 7 bases, leaving 13 bases between them. Germline CDR1 SGHRS, CDR2 YFSETQ. The CDR3 is 14 residues long. CDR3 sequence: CASSSGGGGGELFF. CDR3 DNA: TGCGCCAGCAGCTCCGGTGGGGGCGGCGGGGAGCTGTTTTTT.

V gene TRBV6-2 or TRBV6-3 combines with J gene TRBJ2-1; D may be TRBD2 (6 bases). The CDR3 is made up of 18 amino acids. The V end was cut by 2 bases, the J end by 3 bases, with 20 bases between. The germline V gene has CDR1 MNHEY and CDR2 SVGEGT. The CDR3 nucleotides read TGTGCCAGCAGTTACGACCGGTCGGTAGCGGTGTTCTACAATGAGCAGTTCTTC. This encodes CASSYDRSVAVFYNEQFF.

V usage is TRBV5-5 and J usage is TRBJ2-5; the match to TRBD1 covers 8 bases. Germline CDR1 SGHKS, CDR2 YYEKEE (reference sequence). V lost 2 bases and J lost 5; bases outside the gene matches: 8. The CDR3 has 15 amino acids. The DNA of the CDR3 is TGTGCCAGCAGCTTAGGGGCAGGGGGCGGCGAGACCCAGTACTTC. It specifies CASSLGAGGGETQYF. Drawing the rest from reference TRBV5-5 and TRBJ2-5, the complete variable domain is DAGVTQSPTHLIKTRGQQVTLRCSPISGHKSVSWYQQVLGQGPQFIFQYYEKEERGRGNFPDRFSARQFPNYSSELNVNALLLGDSALYLCASSLGAGGGETQYFGPGTRLLVL.

In this sample, this clonotype turned up a few times. The CDR3 nucleotides read TGCGCCAGCAGCCAAGAGGCCGGAAGGAACGAGCAGTACTTC. Translation: CASSQEAGRNEQYF. V is TRBV4-1 and J is TRBJ2-7; no firm D call. V lost 0 bases and J lost 5, with 11 bases in between. The CDR3 covers 14 residues. From germline, CDR1 is MGHRA and CDR2 YSYEKL.

The chain is built from TRBV12-3 or TRBV12-4 and TRBJ2-6; TRBD1 matches at 10 bases. V shed 6 bases and J 0 bases; nucleotides not matched to a gene: 11. This CDR3 is 19 amino acids long. CDR3 nucleotide sequence: TGTGCCAGCAGGCCCAAACCCGGGACAGGGGTCTCTGGGGCCAACGTCCTGACTTTC. This translates into CASRPKPGTGVSGANVLTF.

This clonotype occurred a few times. The rearrangement uses TRBV7-2 and TRBJ2-5; D is unclear. Deletions cut 3 bases from V and 5 bases from J, with 22 bases between. In germline, CDR1 is SGHTA, CDR2 FQGNSA. This CDR3 has 17 residues. CDR3 loop: CASSLGSSRWAWETQYF. The CDR3 DNA sequence: TGTGCCAGCAGCTTGGGTAGCAGCAGATGGGCGTGGGAGACCCAGTACTTC. Full variable domain (missing parts from reference TRBV7-2 and TRBJ2-5): GAGVSQSPSNKVTEKGKDVELRCDPISGHTALYWYRQSLGQGLEFLIYFQGNSAPDKSGLPSDRFSAERTGGSVSTLTIQRTQQEDSAVYLCASSLGSSRWAWETQYFGPGTRLLVL.

This chain joins TRBV7-2 and TRBJ2-7; D might be TRBD1 or TRBD2, each matching 5 bases. The V gene's germline CDR1 is SGHTA and CDR2 FQGNSA. The V end was cut by 5 bases, the J end by 0 bases, with 17 bases between. The CDR3 is 16 residues long. CDR3 coding DNA: TGTGCCAGCAGCCGAGTTACAGGACTTAGCTCCTACGAGCAGTACTTC. It yields the protein CASSRVTGLSSYEQYF.